Listed below are T cell receptor beta chains from one sample, sequenced in a study of OX40 agonist ivuxolimab in advanced cancers. TCRdb keeps only in-frame clones here, not all; method: immunoSEQ multiplex PCR. The sample records some 80,000 clones, over 80% being singletons. The input for sequencing was CD4+ or CD8+ T cells sorted from blood, taken in a trial of the OX40 agonist ivuxolimab. All receptors come from an adult with an advanced solid tumor such as melanoma, head and neck, liver or kidney cancer. Both conserved end residues are part of each CDR3. A D gene is named only where the DNA matches it firmly. The size field is filled for only some rows; it gives once, few, many or a size class.

V: TRBV10-1
D: NA
size: NA
J: TRBJ1-1
DNA: TGCGCCAGCAGTGAGTCGGAGTTGACTATTATGAACACTGAAGCTTTCTTT
CDR3: CASSESELTIMNTEAFF

V: TRBV18
D: NA
size: few
J: TRBJ2-7
DNA: TGTGCCAGCTCACCGGACACCTACTACGAGCAGTACTTC
CDR3: CASSPDTYYEQYF

V: TRBV7-2
D: NA
size: NA
J: TRBJ2-1
DNA: TGTGCCAGCAGCGATCCTACCCTCCATGAGCAGTTCTTC
CDR3: CASSDPTLHEQFF

V: TRBV11-2
D: TRBD2
size: NA
J: TRBJ2-5
DNA: TGTGCCAGCAGCTTAGTTACTAGCGGGGGGGCAACACAAGAGACCCAGTACTTC
CDR3: CASSLVTSGGATQETQYF

V: TRBV11-2
D: NA
size: NA
J: TRBJ1-3
DNA: TGTGCCAGCAGCTTAGAAAGAACAGGAAACACCATATATTTT
CDR3: CASSLERTGNTIYF

V: TRBV7-8
D: TRBD1
size: NA
J: TRBJ2-7
DNA: TGTGCCAGCAGCTTTTTCGAGGGGGCCTACAGCTCCTACGAGCAGTACTTC
CDR3: CASSFFEGAYSSYEQYF

V: TRBV6-1
D: TRBD1
size: NA
J: TRBJ1-6
DNA: TGTGCCAGCAGTGAACAGGGACAGGGCGGTTCACCCCTCCACTTT
CDR3: CASSEQGQGGSPLHF

V: TRBV28
D: NA
size: NA
J: TRBJ1-5
DNA: TGTGCCAGCAGTTTACCGGGACTGCGCAATCAGCCCCAGCATTTT
CDR3: CASSLPGLRNQPQHF

V: TRBV5-8
D: TRBD1
size: NA
J: TRBJ1-2
DNA: TGTGCCAGCAGCCGGACAGGGGGGTATGGCTACACCTTC
CDR3: CASSRTGGYGYTF

V: TRBV6-5
D: NA
size: NA
J: TRBJ1-1
DNA: TGTGCCAGCAGTCGAACAGGGACTGAAGCTTTCTTT
CDR3: CASSRTGTEAFF

V: TRBV27
D: NA
size: NA
J: TRBJ2-3
DNA: TGTGCCAGCAGTTTACGAACGGGGCGCGCAGATACGCAGTATTTT
CDR3: CASSLRTGRADTQYF

V: TRBV19
D: NA
size: NA
J: TRBJ1-4
DNA: TGTGCCAGTAGTATTCAGGGGCAGGGAAATGAAAAACTGTTTTTT
CDR3: CASSIQGQGNEKLFF

V: TRBV5-1
D: NA
size: NA
J: TRBJ1-5
DNA: TGCGCCAGCAGCGGACAGCCCAATCAGCCCCAGCATTTT
CDR3: CASSGQPNQPQHF

V: TRBV7-2
D: TRBD1
size: NA
J: TRBJ1-2
DNA: TGTGCCAGCAGCCAACCGGGACAGGCATATGGCTACACCTTC
CDR3: CASSQPGQAYGYTF

V: TRBV14
D: NA
size: NA
J: TRBJ1-1
DNA: TGTGCCAGCAGCCACGTCAGGGAGGGTGAAGCTTTCTTT
CDR3: CASSHVREGEAFF

V: TRBV10-2
D: TRBD1
size: NA
J: TRBJ2-5
DNA: TGCGCCAGCAGTGAGCCAGACAGGGCGCGAGAGACCCAGTACTTC
CDR3: CASSEPDRARETQYF

V: TRBV6-6
D: TRBD1
size: NA
J: TRBJ1-1
DNA: TGTGCCAGCAGTTACCCGACAGGGTCCCAATTGGAAGCTTTCTTT
CDR3: CASSYPTGSQLEAFF

V: TRBV19
D: TRBD1
size: NA
J: TRBJ1-2
DNA: TGTGCCAGTAGTATTCACGGGACAGAAGTTTATGGCTACACCTTC
CDR3: CASSIHGTEVYGYTF

V: TRBV18
D: TRBD1
size: once
J: TRBJ1-3
DNA: TGTGCCAGCTCACTTGCTCCGGGACAGGTCTCTGGAAACACCATATATTTT
CDR3: CASSLAPGQVSGNTIYF

V: TRBV7-2
D: TRBD1
size: NA
J: TRBJ1-2
DNA: TGTGCCAGCAGCCCCCGACAGGGGGCGCGCTATGGCTACACCTTC
CDR3: CASSPRQGARYGYTF

V: TRBV30
D: NA
size: NA
J: TRBJ1-2
DNA: TGTGCCTGGGCTCGGCCCGGGAGACTAGACTATGGCTACACCTTC
CDR3: CAWARPGRLDYGYTF

V: TRBV18
D: NA
size: NA
J: TRBJ1-5
DNA: TGTGCCAGCTCACCAGGTCTCCTCATTAGCAATCAGCCCCAGCATTTT
CDR3: CASSPGLLISNQPQHF

V: TRBV4-1
D: NA
size: NA
J: TRBJ1-3
DNA: TGCGCCAGCAGCCCTGACTCTGGAAACACCATATATTTT
CDR3: CASSPDSGNTIYF

V: TRBV4-2
D: NA
size: medium-sized
J: TRBJ1-5
DNA: TGTGCCAGCAGCCAAGATGCTCAGGGGAGCTTCAATCAGCCCCAGCATTTT
CDR3: CASSQDAQGSFNQPQHF

V: TRBV30
D: NA
size: once
J: TRBJ1-5
DNA: TGTGCCTGGAGTGTACAGGGAGATCAGCCCCAGCATTTT
CDR3: CAWSVQGDQPQHF

V: TRBV10-2
D: TRBD1
size: once
J: TRBJ2-2
DNA: TGCGCCAGCAGCCCTAGGGGGCCAGGCGGGGAGCTGTTTTTT
CDR3: CASSPRGPGGELFF

V: TRBV2
D: NA
size: NA
J: TRBJ2-7
DNA: TGTGCCAGCGGTACAGATATCCCCTACGAGCAGTACTTC
CDR3: CASGTDIPYEQYF

V: TRBV6-5
D: NA
size: NA
J: TRBJ1-1
DNA: TGTGCCAGCAGTTACGAACAGGGTTACACTGAAGCTTTCTTT
CDR3: CASSYEQGYTEAFF

V: TRBV19
D: TRBD2
size: NA
J: TRBJ2-1
DNA: TGTGCCAGTAGTAAAATTTACCTAGCGGGGGGGTTGGGTGAGCAGTTCTTC
CDR3: CASSKIYLAGGLGEQFF

V: TRBV7-3
D: TRBD1
size: NA
J: TRBJ2-1
DNA: TGTGCCAGCAGCGCGACAGGGGGCGCTGGGAATGAGCAGTTCTTC
CDR3: CASSATGGAGNEQFF

V: TRBV7-2
D: NA
size: NA
J: TRBJ1-3
DNA: TGTGCCAGCAGCTCTTCCCCGGGACCTGGGAACACCATATATTTT
CDR3: CASSSSPGPGNTIYF

V: TRBV30
D: NA
size: NA
J: TRBJ1-2
DNA: TGTGCCTGGAAGGACCGGGACACCTTCTATGGCTACACCTTC
CDR3: CAWKDRDTFYGYTF